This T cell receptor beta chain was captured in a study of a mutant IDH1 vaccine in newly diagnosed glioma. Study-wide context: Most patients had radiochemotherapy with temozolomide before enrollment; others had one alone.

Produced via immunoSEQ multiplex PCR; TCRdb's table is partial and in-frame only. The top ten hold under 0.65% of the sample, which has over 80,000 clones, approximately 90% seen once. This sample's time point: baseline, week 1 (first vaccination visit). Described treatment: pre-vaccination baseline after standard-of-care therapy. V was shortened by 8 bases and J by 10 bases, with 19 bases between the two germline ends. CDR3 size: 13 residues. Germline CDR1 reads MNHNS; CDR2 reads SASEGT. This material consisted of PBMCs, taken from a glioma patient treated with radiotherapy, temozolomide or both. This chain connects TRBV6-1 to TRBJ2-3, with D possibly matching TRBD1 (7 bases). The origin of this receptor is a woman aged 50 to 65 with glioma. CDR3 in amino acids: CASGGGLRRPQYF. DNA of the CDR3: TGTGCCAGCGGAGGGGGCTTACGACGTCCGCAGTATTTT.